The clone carrying this T cell receptor (beta chain) appeared many times. Its antigen is not identified. The read finishes 3 residues shy of the CDR3 end, and the germline J gene is used to complete it. These data originate in a study of T cell clonality in common variable immunodeficiency. General study findings and limits: Fewer TCRbeta clones were shared among CVID subjects than controls.

Sequencing input was equivalent genomic DNA from CVID and controls. Sequencing was performed with immunoSEQ multiplex PCR; in TCRdb, only in-frame clones are kept and a portion is missing. The profile covers 45,000 to 55,000 clones, none occurring a single time. V was clipped by 3 bases and J by 4 bases, with 10 bases between them. Germline CDR1 and CDR2: DFQATT and SNEGSKA (reference sequence). The CDR3 runs 13 residues. Both groups were predominantly of Caucasian heritage. Sequenced: peripheral blood mononuclear cells. V and J are TRBV20-1 and TRBJ2-4; weak D call: TRBD1 (5 bases). The sequence was collected from a person aged 18-69 years in good health. CDR3 bases read: TGCAGTGCTAGGGAGACAGTAAAAAACATT. Translated: CSARETVKNI. The whole CDR3 sequence reads CSARETVKNIQYF.